These 15 T cell receptor beta chains came from one sample sequenced in a study of cytomegalovirus exposure and HLA in healthy donors. Clones were read by immunoSEQ multiplex PCR, and TCRdb kept only the in-frame ones, dropping some. The repertoire holds 59,000 or so clones, with roughly 89% as singletons. Source material: PBMCs. These receptors all stem from a woman aged 18-29 years in good health and CMV-seronegative.

The rearrangement joins TRBV19 to TRBJ1-1, with D possibly being TRBD1 (5 bases). CDR3 length equals 15 residues. Germline assignment: CDR1 LNHDA and CDR2 SQIVND (reference sequence). The V gene lost 5 bases and the J gene lost 1 base, with 14 bases spanning the gap. CDR3 nucleotides: TGTGCCAGTAGTCAAAGATGGGGGGAGAACACTGAAGCTTTCTTT. As protein: CASSQRWGENTEAFF.

The rearrangement links TRBV19 to TRBJ2-5, with TRBD2 identical over 8 bases. CDR1 and CDR2 (germline): LNHDA, SQIVND (reference sequence). The V and J ends lost 3 bases and 3 bases, in that order; junction bases with no gene match: 9. This CDR3 region has 16 residues. CDR3 coding DNA: TGTGCCAGTAGTATGGGCAGCGGGAGAGTAAAAGAGACCCAGTACTTC. It codes for CASSMGSGRVKETQYF.

The chain links TRBV11-2 to TRBJ2-2; D is possibly TRBD2 (5 bases). The CDR3 contains 15 residues. Trimming cost V 1 base and J 2 bases, with 8 bases left between them. CDR1 SGHAT and CDR2 FQNNGV come from the germline V gene. This chain's CDR3 is CASSLGLHNTGELFF. The CDR3 DNA reads as TGTGCCAGCAGCTTAGGACTACATAACACCGGGGAGCTGTTTTTT.

The rearrangement links TRBV4-1 to TRBJ2-3, with 10 bases that match TRBD2. The CDR3 has 18 amino acids. V lost 5 bases to trimming and J lost 2 bases; unmatched junction nucleotides: 13. Germline CDR1 and CDR2: MGHRA and YSYEKL. The CDR3 loop reads CASSSIPRTSGNTDTQYF. The CDR3 DNA is TGCGCCAGCAGCTCTATTCCGCGGACTAGCGGAAACACAGATACGCAGTATTTT.

V gene TRBV7-2 combines with J gene TRBJ2-2; D is unresolved. Germline lookup yields CDR1 SGHTA and CDR2 FQGNSA. Trimming pared 6 bases from V and 4 bases from J, leaving 9 bases between. The length of the CDR3 is 13 residues. CDR3 coding DNA: TGTGCCAGCAGACGACTTAGCACCGGGGAGCTGTTTTTT. Its protein product is CASRRLSTGELFF. Combining the CDR3 with reference TRBV7-2 and TRBJ2-2 gives the whole variable domain GAGVSQSPSNKVTEKGKDVELRCDPISGHTALYWYRQSLGQGLEFLIYFQGNSAPDKSGLPSDRFSAERTGGSVSTLTIQRTQQEDSAVYLCASRRLSTGELFFGEGSRLTVL.

The rearrangement uses TRBV11-2 and TRBJ2-5; 9 bases align to TRBD2. V shed 4 bases and J 2 bases; nucleotides not matched to a gene: 8. This CDR3 region has 16 residues. From germline, CDR1 is SGHAT and CDR2 FQNNGV. CDR3 region: CASSWSGTSIQETQYF. The CDR3, as DNA: TGTGCCAGCAGCTGGTCGGGGACTAGCATTCAAGAGACCCAGTACTTC.

The rearrangement links TRBV5-1 to TRBJ2-1; 11 bases line up with TRBD2. In germline, CDR1 is SGHRS, CDR2 YFSETQ. The CDR3 contains 15 residues. V lost 1 base to trimming and J lost 6 bases; unmatched junction nucleotides: 3. CDR3 DNA sequence: TGCGCCAGCAGCTTGACTAGCGGGAGTAGCAATGAGCAGTTCTTC. Its protein is CASSLTSGSSNEQFF.

The chain couples TRBV18 to TRBJ1-6; a weak D match, TRBD1 (5 bases). The CDR3 covers 17 residues. From germline, CDR1 is KGHSH and CDR2 LQKENI. V lost 4 bases and J lost 7, with 20 bases in between. CDR3 region: CASSLLNRNSQNSPLHF. In nucleotides, the CDR3 is TGTGCCAGCTCACTCCTGAACAGGAATTCTCAGAATTCACCCCTCCACTTT.

This clone was found a few times. V gene TRBV11-2 combines with J gene TRBJ1-2, with a tentative D call TRBD1 (5 bases). CDR1 SGHAT and CDR2 FQNNGV come from the germline V gene. The CDR3 consists of 13 residues. V shed 5 bases and J shed 7 bases, with 14 bases lying between them. The CDR3, as DNA: TGTGCCAGCAGCGCGCAGGGTTTTGGTGGCTACACCTTC. Residues: CASSAQGFGGYTF.

The chain uses TRBV5-6 and TRBJ1-4, with 8 positions matching TRBD1. This CDR3 comprises 15 residues. CDR1 and CDR2 (germline): SGHDT, YYEEEE. V was pared by 3 bases and J by 7 bases, with 8 bases of the junction left unmatched. The CDR3 region is CASSWGQAVGEKLFF. CDR3 sequence (DNA): TGTGCCAGCAGCTGGGGACAGGCCGTAGGTGAAAAACTGTTTTTT.

The chain couples TRBV5-4 to TRBJ2-5; 12 bases are shared with TRBD2. V dropped 4 bases and J dropped 4; count of bases not matched to a gene: 2. This CDR3 region has 14 residues. Germline V gene lookup returns CDR1 SGHNT and CDR2 YYREEE (reference sequence). This CDR3 reads CASSQGLAGETQYF. In nucleotides, the CDR3 is TGTGCCAGCAGCCAGGGACTAGCGGGAGAGACCCAGTACTTC.

This clone occurred once. This rearrangement joins TRBV6-6 to TRBJ2-2; D ambiguous. V dropped 8 bases and J dropped 3 bases, with 4 bases sitting between them. Germline CDR1 MNHNY, CDR2 SVGAGI (reference sequence). This CDR3 region has 11 residues. CDR3 DNA sequence: TGTGCCAGCCTCTACACCGGGGAGCTGTTTTTT. This codes for CASLYTGELFF.

The V call is TRBV19, the J call TRBJ2-7; 9 bases map to TRBD2. There are 14 residues in the CDR3. The J segment lost 3 bases and the V segment lost 5 bases, leaving 5 bases of the junction unmatched. CDR1 and CDR2 (germline): LNHDA, SQIVND (reference sequence). The CDR3: CASSSTSGRYEQYF. As DNA, the CDR3 is TGTGCCAGTAGTTCAACTAGCGGGCGCTACGAGCAGTACTTC.

The chain employs TRBV6-5 and TRBJ2-7; the D gene is possibly TRBD2 (6 bases). The V gene lost 6 bases and the J gene lost 4 bases, with 10 bases spanning the gap. The CDR3 has 12 residues. Germline-derived CDR1 and CDR2 are MNHEY and SVGAGI. The CDR3 coding sequence is TGTGCCAGCAGGGGGGACTTTTACGAGCAGTACTTC. Amino acid sequence: CASRGDFYEQYF.

The chain is built from TRBV9 and TRBJ2-1; 7 positions agree with TRBD2. This CDR3 has 14 residues. The germline V gene has CDR1 SGDLS and CDR2 YYNGEE. Losses at the gene ends were 2 bases for V and 6 bases for J; bases not matched to a gene: 5. DNA for the CDR3: TGTGCCAGCAGCGTTGGGAGGGAGGGCAATGAGCAGTTCTTC. This encodes CASSVGREGNEQFF.